Shown below are 7 T cell receptor beta chains from a single sample sequenced in a study of T-cell reconstitution after alpha-beta-depleted transplantation in children. For TCRbeta, the library was prepared with unique molecular identifiers. TCRdb re-called the PCR reads through MiXCR, storing one row per CDR3 protein. Of a few hundred thousand distinct CDR3 sequences in the sample, over 9% were seen once. The source was PBMCs from the stem cell graft donor, collected from the stem cell graft. The receptors were sampled from a human donor who donated a stem cell graft to a child with acute lymphoblastic leukemia.

This clonotype was observed a few times. The J gene is TRBJ1-1, the V gene TRBV5-8, with 8 bases lining up with TRBD1. The CDR3 runs 14 residues. Germline values: CDR1 SGHTS, CDR2 YDEGEE. The V gene end was trimmed by 5 bases and the J gene end by 4 bases; junction bases not matched to a gene: 7. CDR3 bases: TGTGCCAGCAGTACCCAGGGGGCGTCCACTGAAGCTTTCTTT. Translating gives CASSTQGASTEAFF.

This chain connects TRBV5-1 to TRBJ2-5; 10 nucleotides agree with TRBD2. The CDR3 contains 15 residues. V trimming: 0 bases; J trimming: 5 bases; junction bases outside the gene matches: 4. Germline V gene data show CDR1 as SGHRS and CDR2 as YFSETQ. CDR3 nucleotides: TGCGCCAGCAGCTTGGAACTAGCGGGATTGGAGACCCAGTACTTC. Protein product: CASSLELAGLETQYF.

This chain links TRBV29-1 with TRBJ2-3, with 8 bases aligning to TRBD1. CDR1 and CDR2 from the germline V gene are SQVTM and ANQGSEA. The CDR3 is 13 amino acids. V shed 6 bases, J shed 2 bases, and the junction held 4 bases outside the gene matches. The CDR3 here is CSVRTGNTDTQYF. The CDR3 DNA is TGCAGCGTCCGGACAGGGAACACAGATACGCAGTATTTT.

About this clonotype itself: This may stem from a read error, because a much larger clone lies one nucleotide away. The rearrangement links TRBV7-3 to TRBJ2-1; 7 bases fit TRBD2. With 4 bases clipped from V and 6 bases from J, the junction kept 15 bases outside the gene matches. CDR3 length equals 17 residues. CDR1 and CDR2 from the germline V gene are SGHTA and FQGTGA. CDR3 region: CASSYGGLTGEGNEQFF. The CDR3 DNA reads TGTGCCAGCAGCTACGGGGGACTAACGGGAGAGGGCAATGAGCAGTTCTTC.

The J gene is TRBJ1-6, the V gene TRBV7-9; 7 bases match TRBD1. Per the germline V gene, CDR1 is SEHNR and CDR2 is FQNEAQ (reference sequence). The CDR3 is made up of 14 amino acids. V trimming: 2 bases; J trimming: 7 bases; junction bases outside the gene matches: 2. CDR3 bases: TGTGCCAGCAGCTTACAGGGGGAAAATTCACCCCTCCACTTT. This sequence encodes CASSLQGENSPLHF.

This clonotype has ten or more counts. The rearrangement links TRBV5-1 to TRBJ2-5; 12 bases agree with TRBD2. CDR1 is SGHRS, CDR2 YFSETQ, per germline. This CDR3 has 15 residues. The trim removed 7 bases at V and 7 bases at J, leaving 11 bases unmatched. CDR3 bases: TGCGCCAGCGGGCCGACTAGCGGGAGTATGGGGACCCAGTACTTC. Its protein product is CASGPTSGSMGTQYF.

This clonotype was observed at least ten times. The genes are TRBV4-1 and TRBJ1-1; 8 bases line up with TRBD1. V shed 0 bases, J shed 7 bases, and the junction held 7 bases outside the gene matches. Germline V gene lookup returns CDR1 MGHRA and CDR2 YSYEKL. The CDR3 is 15 residues long. CDR3 bases: TGCGCCAGCAGCCAAGATACCCAGGGGGCAGGTGAAGCTTTCTTT. Amino acid sequence: CASSQDTQGAGEAFF.